This T cell receptor beta chain comes out of a study of blood T cells in healthy people across ages. This CDR3 has 15 residues. The V gene lost 2 bases and the J gene lost 0 bases, with 11 bases spanning the gap. Germline CDR1 is KGHSH and CDR2 is LQKENI. Alongside a J-beta primer mix, a sample-barcoded 5' primer served in a second PCR lasting roughly 6 to 11 cycles. A single record per CDR3 protein comes from TCRdb applying MiXCR to the 5' RACE reads. The data contain about 1,400,000 distinct CDR3 sequences, approximately 40% of them singletons. The sequenced sample consisted of blood. The receptor's source is a woman younger than 30 in good health. This chain connects TRBV18 to TRBJ2-7; D is ambiguous. CDR3 DNA: TGTGCCAGCTCACCAGGTGTAACAGACTCCTACGAGCAGTACTTC. Translation: CASSPGVTDSYEQYF.